The next 27 T cell receptor beta chains were all read from a single sample in a study of T cells in Graves' hyperthyroidism and ophthalmopathy (dated by TCRdb to about 2019). Libraries were made using multiplex PCR. Reads for this sample came from an Illumina HiSeq 2000. The TCR beta CDR3 regions were amplified from RNA transcripts. For the first round of RT-PCR on the TCR CDR3, the HTBI primer set was used together with the Qiagen OneStep RT-PCR kit. TCRdb ran its own pipeline on the public reads, namely fastp trimming at Q25 and MiXCR clone calling, and kept in-frame beta chains. Merged by CDR3 protein, the rows form single entries marked with the most common genes and DNA. Counted in this sample were about 360,000 distinct CDR3 sequences; roughly 13% of them appeared once. Around a tenth of the sample comes from the top ten. Sequencing used blood. These receptor sequences come from a woman aged 18-29 years with Graves' hyperthyroidism.

V is TRBV9 and J is TRBJ1-3; D gene uncertain. Per germline, CDR1 SGDLS and CDR2 YYNGEE. Trimming pared 4 bases from V and 4 bases from J, leaving 27 bases between. There are 19 residues in the CDR3. CDR3 in DNA: TGTGCCAGCAGCCCGATGGGAACGGCCGCCTATGAGCTCGGAAACACCATATATTTT. It yields the protein CASSPMGTAAYELGNTIYF. Complete variable domain (other parts from reference TRBV9 and TRBJ1-3): DSGVTQTPKHLITATGQRVTLRCSPRSGDLSVYWYQQSLDQGLQFLIQYYNGEERAKGNILERFSAQQFPDLHSELNLSSLELGDSALYFCASSPMGTAAYELGNTIYFGEGSWLTVV.

This clonotype was found many times. The chain carries TRBV3-1 and TRBJ1-2; no reliable D call. This CDR3 contains 14 residues. Trimming cost V 4 bases and J 0 bases, with 9 bases left between them. CDR1 LGHDT and CDR2 YNNKEL come from the germline V gene (reference sequence). The CDR3 DNA reads TGTGCCAGCAGCCCGCCGAGCGCTAACTATGGCTACACCTTC. It yields the protein CASSPPSANYGYTF.

Comment on this clonotype: Possible read error: a much larger clone is one base away. The chain is built from TRBV11-3 and TRBJ2-7; unclear D gene. CDR1 is SGHNT, CDR2 YENEEA, per germline. The CDR3 is made up of 15 amino acids. The CDR3 DNA reads TGTGCCAGCAGCTTATCGAATCAGCCAACCTACGGGCAGTACTTC. This sequence encodes CASSLSNQPTYGQYF. The whole variable domain, remainder taken from reference TRBV11-3 and TRBJ2-7, is EAGVVQSPRYKIIEKKQPVAFWCNPISGHNTLYWYLQNLGQGPELLIRYENEEAVDDSQLPKDRFSAERLKGVDSTLKIQPAELGDSAVYLCASSLSNQPTYGQYFGPGTRLTVT.

This sequence joins TRBV19 and TRBJ2-3, with unresolved D. CDR1 is LNHDA and CDR2 is SQIVND in the germline V gene (reference sequence). The CDR3 length is 14 residues. Trimming pared 7 bases from V and 3 bases from J, leaving 14 bases between. The CDR3: CASNTGTFTDTQYF. The CDR3 DNA is TGTGCCAGTAATACGGGTACTTTTACAGATACGCAGTATTTT. Looking up the rest from reference TRBV19 and TRBJ2-3 gives the full variable domain: DGGITQSPKYLFRKEGQNVTLSCEQNLNHDAMYWYRQDPGQGLRLIYYSQIVNDFQKGDIAEGYSVSREKKESFPLTVTSAQKNPTAFYLCASNTGTFTDTQYFGPGTRLTVL.

This clonotype was observed many times. This chain connects TRBV12-3 or TRBV12-4 to TRBJ1-2; D is uncertain. V dropped 7 bases and J dropped 4 bases, with 19 bases sitting between them. The CDR3 runs 15 residues. The CDR3 DNA is TGTGCCAGCACAAGCAGCATTAGCCCGGGCTATGGCTACACCTTC. It encodes CASTSSISPGYGYTF.

The chain uses TRBV7-2 and TRBJ1-2; D gene ambiguous. The CDR3 is 14 amino acids. Trimming took off 3 bases at V and 5 bases at J, with 13 bases between the two ends. The germline gives CDR1 SGHTA, CDR2 FQGNSA. The chain's CDR3 is CASSFFYSAYGYTF. DNA of the CDR3: TGTGCCAGCAGCTTTTTCTACAGTGCGTATGGCTACACCTTC. Supplemented by reference TRBV7-2 and TRBJ1-2, the full variable domain reads GAGVSQSPSNKVTEKGKDVELRCDPISGHTALYWYRQSLGQGLEFLIYFQGNSAPDKSGLPSDRFSAERTGGSVSTLTIQRTQQEDSAVYLCASSFFYSAYGYTFGSGTRLTVV.

The rearrangement joins TRBV18 to TRBJ1-2; D unresolved. Germline CDR1 is KGHSH and CDR2 is LQKENI. The V gene lost 3 bases and the J gene lost 7 bases, with 21 bases spanning the gap. This CDR3 region has 16 residues. The CDR3 sequence: CASSPPSGGYRGGYTF. CDR3 DNA: TGTGCCAGCTCACCCCCGTCCGGAGGGTATCGCGGTGGCTACACCTTC. Filled out from reference TRBV18 and TRBJ1-2, the complete variable domain reads NAGVMQNPRHLVRRRGQEARLRCSPMKGHSHVYWYRQLPEEGLKFMVYLQKENIIDESGMPKERFSAEFPKEGPSILRIQQVVRGDSAAYFCASSPPSGGYRGGYTFGSGTRLTVV.

Many counts were recorded for this clonotype. J is TRBJ1-6 and V is TRBV6-1, with 9 bases fitting TRBD1. V lost 5 bases, J lost 8 bases, and 7 bases stayed unmatched. The CDR3 contains 15 residues. Germline CDR1 and CDR2: MNHNS and SASEGT. The CDR3 nucleotides read TGTGCCAGCAGTTTCGGGACAGGGCTGGATTCACCCCTCCACTTT. As protein: CASSFGTGLDSPLHF.

This clonotype appeared many times. The chain uses TRBV6-1 and TRBJ1-2; D is perhaps TRBD1 (6 bases). CDR3 length equals 14 residues. Trimming shortened V by 6 bases and J by 4 bases, and 15 bases separated the two germline ends. Germline CDR1 is MNHNS and CDR2 is SASEGT. DNA of the CDR3: TGTGCCAGCAGCCCACAGGGCGGGAGCTATGGCTACACCTTC. Translated: CASSPQGGSYGYTF.

This clonotype has a count of ten or more. The chain uses TRBV2 and TRBJ2-7; TRBD1 aligns across 8 bases. V trimming: 3 bases; J trimming: 3 bases; junction bases outside the gene matches: 7. Germline values: CDR1 SNHLY, CDR2 FYNNEI. The CDR3 runs to 15 residues. DNA for the CDR3: TGTGCCAGCAGTGAGGGACAGGTCCGGGACTACGAGCAGTACTTC. This translates into CASSEGQVRDYEQYF.

This clonotype was seen a few times. The V gene is TRBV19, the J gene TRBJ1-2; D unresolved. V was clipped by 7 bases and J by 6 bases, with 21 bases between them. The CDR3 contains 15 residues. Germline CDR1 and CDR2: LNHDA and SQIVND (reference sequence). CDR3 coding DNA: TGTGCCAGTACCCTACATCCGCCCGGGGTGGATGGCTACACCTTC. Translated, it gives CASTLHPPGVDGYTF.

The sample holds many counts of this clonotype. This chain connects TRBV7-2 to TRBJ2-5; unclear D gene. Trimming took 6 bases from V and 1 from J, leaving 12 bases between them. Germline CDR1 reads SGHTA; CDR2 reads FQGNSA. This CDR3 has 14 residues. The CDR3 coding sequence is TGTGCCAGCAGTCTAAACGGAGTCCAAGAGACCCAGTACTTC. Its protein product is CASSLNGVQETQYF.

This clonotype appeared a few times. The chain uses TRBV14 and TRBJ1-3; unclear D gene. The V gene's germline CDR1 is SGHDN and CDR2 FVKESK. Deletions cut 3 bases from V and 3 bases from J, with 9 bases between. CDR3 length: 14 residues. The CDR3 bases are TGTGCCAGCAGCCATTCGCCTATTGGAAACACCATATATTTT. This gives the protein CASSHSPIGNTIYF.

The sample holds a few counts of this clonotype. The chain couples TRBV5-1 to TRBJ2-7, with D perhaps TRBD1 or TRBD2 (5 bases each). Germline loops: CDR1 SGHRS, CDR2 YFSETQ. This CDR3 contains 15 residues. Trimming pared 4 bases from V and 2 bases from J, leaving 16 bases between. CDR3 nucleotide sequence: TGCGCCAGCAGCATGGCCGGGACGGAAACCTACGAGCAGTACTTC. Its protein product is CASSMAGTETYEQYF.

This clonotype was counted ten times or more. The chain employs TRBV9 and TRBJ2-5; tentatively, D is TRBD1 or TRBD2 (5 bases each). The CDR3 has 14 residues. CDR1 and CDR2 from the germline V gene are SGDLS and YYNGEE. V dropped 0 bases and J dropped 3 bases, with 9 bases sitting between them. The CDR3 DNA sequence: TGTGCCAGCAGCGTAGGAAGGGGAGAAGAGACCCAGTACTTC. This translates into CASSVGRGEETQYF.

At least ten counts were recorded for this clonotype. The genes are TRBV2 and TRBJ1-5; the D is unclear. The ends were cut back, 3 bases at V and 8 bases at J, with 11 bases in the middle. This CDR3 is built from 13 residues. Germline values: CDR1 SNHLY, CDR2 FYNNEI. The CDR3: CASSEPGLKPQHF. CDR3 DNA: TGTGCCAGCAGTGAGCCGGGCCTGAAGCCCCAGCATTTT.

V and J are TRBV20-1 and TRBJ2-6; D is unresolved. Germline CDR1 and CDR2: DFQATT and SNEGSKA (reference sequence). Trimming cost V 3 bases and J 0 bases, with 3 bases left between them. The CDR3 totals 13 residues. The CDR3 nucleotides read TGCAGTGCTAGGACCTCTGGGGCCAACGTCCTGACTTTC. As protein: CSARTSGANVLTF.

This clonotype came up many times. The rearrangement joins TRBV12-3 or TRBV12-4 to TRBJ1-2; D unresolved. This CDR3 has 15 residues. V dropped 10 bases and J dropped 3 bases, with 21 bases sitting between them. Here the CDR3 DNA reads TGTGCCATGAGGTCCCTCTTAACTGTTGACTATGGCTACACCTTC. This gives the protein CAMRSLLTVDYGYTF.

There are many counts of this clonotype. This chain uses TRBV18 with TRBJ1-2, with 8 nucleotides matching TRBD1. The CDR3 spans 18 residues. The V gene end was trimmed by 2 bases and the J gene end by 4 bases; junction bases not matched to a gene: 15. CDR1 and CDR2 (germline): KGHSH, LQKENI. This chain's CDR3 is CASSPDSIGTGSGYGYTF. The DNA of the CDR3 is TGTGCCAGCTCACCAGATTCGATCGGGACAGGTTCGGGCTATGGCTACACCTTC.

This clonotype was seen a handful of times. The chain couples TRBV6-5 to TRBJ2-2; D may correspond to TRBD1 or TRBD2 (6 bases each). The length of the CDR3 is 15 residues. Looked up from germline, CDR1 is MNHEY and CDR2 is SVGAGI. Trimming took off 2 bases at V and 4 bases at J, with 11 bases between the two ends. The CDR3 DNA is TGTGCCAGCAGTTACAAACAGGGAGGCACCGGGGAGCTGTTTTTT. Its translation is CASSYKQGGTGELFF.

This clonotype was observed at least ten times. J is TRBJ2-2 and V is TRBV5-1; TRBD2 agrees at 8 bases. The CDR3 consists of 14 residues. Trimming took 3 bases from V and 4 from J; bases not matched to a gene: 2. CDR1 is SGHRS and CDR2 is YFSETQ in the germline V gene. CDR3 sequence: CASSSGGITGELFF. The CDR3 region has the DNA TGCGCCAGCAGCTCGGGGGGGATCACCGGGGAGCTGTTTTTT. Together with reference TRBV5-1 and TRBJ2-2, the CDR3 gives the full variable domain: KAGVTQTPRYLIKTRGQQVTLSCSPISGHRSVSWYQQTPGQGLQFLFEYFSETQRNKGNFPGRFSGRQFSNSRSEMNVSTLELGDSALYLCASSSGGITGELFFGEGSRLTVL.

This clonotype was seen repeatedly, ten times or more. The chain couples TRBV7-2 to TRBJ2-3; no firm D call. V was trimmed by 5 bases and J by 4 bases, leaving 10 bases between them. Germline CDR1 reads SGHTA; CDR2 reads FQGNSA. CDR3 length: 13 amino acids. The DNA of the CDR3 is TGTGCCAGCAGCCCGTCCCGGGCAGATACGCAGTATTTT. It specifies CASSPSRADTQYF. Looking up the rest from reference TRBV7-2 and TRBJ2-3 gives the full variable domain: GAGVSQSPSNKVTEKGKDVELRCDPISGHTALYWYRQSLGQGLEFLIYFQGNSAPDKSGLPSDRFSAERTGGSVSTLTIQRTQQEDSAVYLCASSPSRADTQYFGPGTRLTVL.

This clonotype showed up just a few times. The CDR3 here is CASSADRVNEQFF. The CDR3 nucleotides read TGTGCCAGCAGCGCCGACAGAGTCAATGAGCAGTTCTTC. V usage is TRBV3-1 and J usage is TRBJ2-1; TRBD1 is a possible D gene (5 bases). Deletions cut 5 bases from V and 6 bases from J, with 11 bases between. This CDR3 is built from 13 residues. Per germline, CDR1 LGHDT and CDR2 YNNKEL (reference sequence).

In this sample, this clonotype turned up many times. This sequence joins TRBV10-3 and TRBJ2-7; 9 bases align to TRBD1. V was pared by 11 bases and J by 3 bases, with 8 bases of the junction left unmatched. The V gene's germline CDR1 is ENHRY and CDR2 SYGVKD. The CDR3 contains 13 residues. CDR3 in DNA: TGTGCCTCCAGGGGGACAGGGAACTACGAGCAGTACTTC. Amino acids: CASRGTGNYEQYF.

In its sample, this clonotype was seen many times. CDR3 sequence reads: CASSLTGSQAFF. In DNA form, the CDR3 reads TGTGCCAGCAGCTTAACAGGCAGCCAAGCTTTCTTT. V gene TRBV7-9 combines with J gene TRBJ1-1; weak D call: TRBD1 (5 bases). Germline-derived CDR1 and CDR2 are SEHNR and FQNEAQ (reference sequence). CDR3 length: 12 amino acids. Trimming pared 2 bases from V and 9 bases from J, leaving 10 bases between.

This rearrangement joins TRBV19 to TRBJ2-1, with D possibly TRBD2 on 5 matching bases. Germline V gives CDR1 LNHDA, CDR2 SQIVND (reference sequence). This CDR3 region has 13 residues. V lost 10 bases and J lost 10, with 20 bases in between. For the CDR3, the DNA is TGTGCCACCAGGAGGATACCCAGTGTGGAGCAGTTCTTC. Its protein is CATRRIPSVEQFF.

The sample holds many counts of this clonotype. The gene calls are TRBV2 and TRBJ1-5; D is unresolved. Trimming took 1 base from V and 8 from J, leaving 6 bases between them. Germline CDR1 and CDR2: SNHLY and FYNNEI. The CDR3 is 12 amino acids. In DNA, the CDR3 is TGTGCCAGCAGTGAAGGGTCTGAGCCCCAGCATTTT. Its protein product is CASSEGSEPQHF.